These 19 T cell receptor beta chains came from one sample sequenced in a study of T-cell reconstitution after alpha-beta-depleted transplantation in children. A TCRbeta library incorporating unique molecular identifiers was prepared. A single record per CDR3 protein comes from TCRdb applying MiXCR to the PCR reads. The sample consists of 550,000 to 800,000 distinct CDR3 sequences, less than 15% of them appearing once. The sequences come from PBMCs, collected before TCRalphabeta/CD19-depleted stem cell transplant. Receptors were obtained from a girl aged 2-15 years with congenital amegakaryocytic thrombocytopenia, due to receive a stem cell transplant.

This clonotype was seen repeatedly, ten times or more. The J gene is TRBJ2-3, the V gene TRBV27; possibly TRBD2 for D (6 bases). The CDR3 length is 16 residues. V lost 0 bases to trimming and J lost 4 bases, with 14 bases between them. Looked up from germline, CDR1 is MNHEY and CDR2 is SMNVEV (reference sequence). The CDR3 DNA follows: TGTGCCAGCAGTTTATCACTAGCTACCGGGTCAGATACGCAGTATTTT. Encoded protein: CASSLSLATGSDTQYF.

There are many counts of this clonotype. The chain couples TRBV7-9 to TRBJ2-7; TRBD2 agrees at 7 bases. Germline trimming cut 5 bases from V and 1 base from J; bases unmatched to any gene: 8. Germline CDR1 SEHNR, CDR2 FQNEAQ (reference sequence). The CDR3 totals 15 residues. DNA for the CDR3: TGTGCCAGCAGCCCCAGGGCTAGCGGATCCTACGAGCAGTACTTC. Translated, it gives CASSPRASGSYEQYF.

This clonotype was seen ten or more times. The chain combines TRBV5-1 with TRBJ2-1; D is possibly TRBD1 (6 bases). CDR3 length: 15 amino acids. The germline gives CDR1 SGHRS, CDR2 YFSETQ. Trimming removed 6 bases from V and 4 bases from J, with 17 bases in between. CDR3 sequence (DNA): TGCGCCAGCACTCCCCAGGGGCTCCAGTACAATGAGCAGTTCTTC. Its translation: CASTPQGLQYNEQFF.

This clonotype has ten or more counts. The V gene is TRBV12-3 or TRBV12-4, the J gene TRBJ2-1; D is undetermined. The CDR3 has 11 residues. The germline V and J ends were trimmed by 1 base and 8 bases, with 3 bases remaining between them. CDR3 in DNA: TGTGCCAGCAGTTTAGAGGATGAGCAGTTCTTC. Amino acids: CASSLEDEQFF.

A few counts support this clonotype. The chain recombines TRBV12-3 or TRBV12-4 with TRBJ2-7; TRBD1 agrees at 7 bases. The CDR3 consists of 14 residues. V lost 6 bases to trimming and J lost 1 base; unmatched junction nucleotides: 6. The CDR3 DNA reads TGTGCCAGCAGACAGACAGGGTTGTCCTACGAGCAGTACTTC. Amino acid sequence: CASRQTGLSYEQYF.

This clonotype was recorded a few times. The chain combines TRBV5-1 with TRBJ2-3, with no clear D. V was shortened by 4 bases and J by 0 bases, with 18 bases between the two germline ends. Germline V CDR1 and CDR2: SGHRS, YFSETQ. This CDR3 is 17 amino acids long. CDR3 sequence reads: CASSLRRQHISTDTQYF. DNA for the CDR3: TGCGCCAGCAGCCTGCGGCGGCAACACATCAGCACAGATACGCAGTATTTT.

This clonotype was seen many times. This chain uses TRBV29-1 with TRBJ2-1, with D perhaps assigned TRBD1 or TRBD2 (6 bases each). Germline V gene lookup returns CDR1 SQVTM and CDR2 ANQGSEA. Trimming removed 4 bases at V and 4 bases at J, with 14 bases between. CDR3 length: 14 residues. The CDR3 loop is CSVVSRGLYNEQFF. CDR3 nucleotides: TGCAGCGTTGTCTCCCGGGGGCTTTACAATGAGCAGTTCTTC.

This clonotype appeared once. The J gene is TRBJ1-1, the V gene TRBV5-1; no clear D gene. CDR3 length equals 17 residues. Trimming removed 1 base from V and 0 bases from J, with 16 bases in between. Germline CDR1 is SGHRS and CDR2 is YFSETQ. The CDR3 region has the DNA TGCGCCAGCAGCTTGTTCGAAGGTAGTGCCATGAACACTGAAGCTTTCTTT. Encoded protein: CASSLFEGSAMNTEAFF.

The gene calls are TRBV12-3 or TRBV12-4 and TRBJ1-5, with TRBD1 as a possible D gene (5 bases). This CDR3 spans 15 amino acids. Trimming took off 7 bases at V and 1 base at J, with 14 bases between the two ends. The chain's CDR3 is CASTGGGRSNQPQHF. CDR3 nucleotides: TGTGCCAGCACCGGGGGGGGTCGGAGCAATCAGCCCCAGCATTTT.

This clonotype was counted many times. The genes are TRBV20-1 and TRBJ1-3; no firm D call. Between the trimmed V and J ends, which lost 6 bases and 1 base, there was a span of 13 bases. The CDR3 totals 14 residues. From germline, CDR1 is DFQATT and CDR2 SNEGSKA (reference sequence). The CDR3 bases are TGCAGTGCCGGGCGGCTCGCTTCTGGAAACACCATATATTTT. Translating it yields CSAGRLASGNTIYF.

The gene calls are TRBV20-1 and TRBJ2-1; 9 nucleotides line up with TRBD2. The CDR3 is made up of 15 amino acids. CDR1 and CDR2 (germline): DFQATT, SNEGSKA (reference sequence). The V and J ends lost 6 bases and 4 bases, in that order; junction bases with no gene match: 10. CDR3 amino acids: CSAQTTSGRYNEQFF. The CDR3 region has the DNA TGCAGTGCGCAGACTACTAGCGGGCGTTACAATGAGCAGTTCTTC.

This clonotype was seen many times. The chain couples TRBV12-3 or TRBV12-4 to TRBJ2-5, with D perhaps matching TRBD1 (5 bases). Trimming pared 2 bases from V and 4 bases from J, leaving 14 bases between. This CDR3 spans 15 amino acids. The CDR3 is CASSLMGLIGETQYF. Written as DNA, the CDR3 is TGTGCCAGCAGTTTAATGGGGCTCATTGGAGAGACCCAGTACTTC.

Many counts were recorded for this clonotype. The chain links TRBV20-1 to TRBJ2-7; D is perhaps TRBD1 (6 bases). This CDR3 contains 13 residues. Trimming cost V 1 base and J 2 bases, with 9 bases left between them. Germline V gives CDR1 DFQATT, CDR2 SNEGSKA (reference sequence). The CDR3: CSARGDNTYEQYF. CDR3 coding DNA: TGCAGTGCTAGAGGGGACAACACCTACGAGCAGTACTTC.

This clonotype was counted ten times or more. The chain uses TRBV12-3 or TRBV12-4 and TRBJ2-1; 7 nucleotides agree with TRBD2. V shed 7 bases, J shed 0 bases, and the junction held 12 bases outside the gene matches. This CDR3 is 17 amino acids long. The CDR3 is CASTKFLGGNSYNEQFF. In nucleotides, the CDR3 is TGTGCCAGCACGAAATTTCTGGGGGGGAACTCCTACAATGAGCAGTTCTTC.

This clonotype was found a few times. This sequence joins TRBV20-1 and TRBJ2-5; 10 bases align to TRBD2. Germline CDR1 reads DFQATT; CDR2 reads SNEGSKA (reference sequence). This CDR3 has 17 residues. With 3 bases clipped from V and 5 bases from J, the junction kept 15 bases outside the gene matches. The CDR3 region has the DNA TGCAGTGCTAGTCCCCCAACTAGCGGGGTTTTGGGGGAGACCCAGTACTTC. This sequence encodes CSASPPTSGVLGETQYF.

This clonotype has ten or more counts. This sequence joins TRBV20-1 and TRBJ2-3; 15 bases match TRBD2. In germline, CDR1 is DFQATT, CDR2 SNEGSKA (reference sequence). The CDR3 length is 16 residues. V lost 0 bases to trimming and J lost 4 bases; unmatched junction nucleotides: 2. The CDR3 reads CSAREGLAGGADTQYF. Written as DNA, the CDR3 is TGCAGTGCTAGAGAGGGACTAGCGGGAGGCGCAGATACGCAGTATTTT.

This clonotype was observed many times. The rearrangement joins TRBV25-1 to TRBJ2-1; D may be TRBD1 (6 bases). Trimming took 4 bases from V and 0 from J, leaving 10 bases between them. This CDR3 contains 15 residues. CDR1 and CDR2 (germline): MGHDK, SYGVNS. CDR3 DNA: TGTGCCAGCAGTGTGGACAGTTTCTCCTACAATGAGCAGTTCTTC. Its translation is CASSVDSFSYNEQFF.

This clonotype was counted between two and nine times. The chain has TRBV5-1 and TRBJ2-1; 11 bases match TRBD2. In germline, CDR1 is SGHRS, CDR2 YFSETQ. The CDR3 totals 15 residues. Unmatched junction bases numbered 8, after V lost 4 bases and J lost 8 bases. The CDR3 nucleotides read TGCGCCAGCAGCGTACTAGCGGGAGTTATTGATGAGCAGTTCTTC. It translates to CASSVLAGVIDEQFF.

At least ten counts were recorded for this clonotype. The chain couples TRBV20-1 to TRBJ1-1; D may be TRBD1 (5 bases). V was cut by 0 bases and J by 0 bases, with 11 bases left in between. Germline V gene sequence: CDR1 DFQATT, CDR2 SNEGSKA (reference sequence). The CDR3 is 15 amino acids. CDR3 sequence: CSARDIEGMNTEAFF. CDR3 nucleotides: TGCAGTGCTAGAGATATTGAGGGGATGAACACTGAAGCTTTCTTT.